The clone carrying this T cell receptor beta chain has a handful of counts. The antigen remains undetermined. Making TCR cDNA involved 5'RACE template switching, which added UMIs and a universal primer site. TCRdb redid the calling of the 5' RACE reads with MiXCR, one entry per CDR3 protein. Among hundreds of thousands of distinct CDR3 sequences listed, approximately 13% were seen once. The source of the sample is a study of T cells after yellow fever vaccination. Study-wide findings and caveats: Reappearance after the booster was observed for most primary-vaccination clones (roughly 97% CD4, about 85% CD8). Of the clonotypes, a small share occurred in both CD4 and CD8 compartments. The study found a weaker secondary response that peaked faster, day 5 versus 15.

This CDR3 contains 14 residues. V shed 6 bases and J 8 bases; nucleotides not matched to a gene: 6. From germline, CDR1 is MNHEY and CDR2 SVGEGT. The chain combines TRBV6-2 or TRBV6-3 with TRBJ2-1; 11 bases map to TRBD2. The TCR was taken from a man aged 30-40 years who received the YFV17D yellow fever vaccine. Sample: PBMCs, taken on the day of the yellow fever booster vaccination. This chain's CDR3 is CASSELAGVHEQFF. CDR3 sequence (DNA): TGTGCCAGCAGCGAACTAGCGGGAGTCCATGAGCAGTTCTTC.